Included here is one T cell receptor (beta chain) sequence, with context. Antigen specificity is unknown. This sample was included in a study of T cell responses to AZD1222 COVID-19 vaccine. Study-level results: Along spike, vaccine-associated CD4 TCRs were found throughout, with dominance at 160-218 and 743-854. Clonal diversity was possibly underestimated, and white British individuals and females predominated among donors. Within unmutated variant regions lay the reported targets of nearly half of spike-specific TCRs.

V lost 3 bases and J lost 7; bases outside the gene matches: 12. CDR1 and CDR2 from the germline V gene are KGHSH and LQKENI. This CDR3 has 16 residues. Assay used: immunoSEQ multiplex PCR; TCRdb lists only in-frame clones, some missing. This table has roughly 120,000 clones, over 75% appearing once. The TCR was taken from an adult who received the MenACWY meningococcal vaccine as a control. Sequenced material: peripheral blood, taken 28 days after the second dose of the MenACWY control vaccine. The chain combines TRBV18 with TRBJ1-5; 7 bases align to TRBD1. DNA for the CDR3: TGTGCCAGCTCACCGAGGGGGCCCTTGGGAGGACAGCCCCAGCATTTT. It is translated as CASSPRGPLGGQPQHF.